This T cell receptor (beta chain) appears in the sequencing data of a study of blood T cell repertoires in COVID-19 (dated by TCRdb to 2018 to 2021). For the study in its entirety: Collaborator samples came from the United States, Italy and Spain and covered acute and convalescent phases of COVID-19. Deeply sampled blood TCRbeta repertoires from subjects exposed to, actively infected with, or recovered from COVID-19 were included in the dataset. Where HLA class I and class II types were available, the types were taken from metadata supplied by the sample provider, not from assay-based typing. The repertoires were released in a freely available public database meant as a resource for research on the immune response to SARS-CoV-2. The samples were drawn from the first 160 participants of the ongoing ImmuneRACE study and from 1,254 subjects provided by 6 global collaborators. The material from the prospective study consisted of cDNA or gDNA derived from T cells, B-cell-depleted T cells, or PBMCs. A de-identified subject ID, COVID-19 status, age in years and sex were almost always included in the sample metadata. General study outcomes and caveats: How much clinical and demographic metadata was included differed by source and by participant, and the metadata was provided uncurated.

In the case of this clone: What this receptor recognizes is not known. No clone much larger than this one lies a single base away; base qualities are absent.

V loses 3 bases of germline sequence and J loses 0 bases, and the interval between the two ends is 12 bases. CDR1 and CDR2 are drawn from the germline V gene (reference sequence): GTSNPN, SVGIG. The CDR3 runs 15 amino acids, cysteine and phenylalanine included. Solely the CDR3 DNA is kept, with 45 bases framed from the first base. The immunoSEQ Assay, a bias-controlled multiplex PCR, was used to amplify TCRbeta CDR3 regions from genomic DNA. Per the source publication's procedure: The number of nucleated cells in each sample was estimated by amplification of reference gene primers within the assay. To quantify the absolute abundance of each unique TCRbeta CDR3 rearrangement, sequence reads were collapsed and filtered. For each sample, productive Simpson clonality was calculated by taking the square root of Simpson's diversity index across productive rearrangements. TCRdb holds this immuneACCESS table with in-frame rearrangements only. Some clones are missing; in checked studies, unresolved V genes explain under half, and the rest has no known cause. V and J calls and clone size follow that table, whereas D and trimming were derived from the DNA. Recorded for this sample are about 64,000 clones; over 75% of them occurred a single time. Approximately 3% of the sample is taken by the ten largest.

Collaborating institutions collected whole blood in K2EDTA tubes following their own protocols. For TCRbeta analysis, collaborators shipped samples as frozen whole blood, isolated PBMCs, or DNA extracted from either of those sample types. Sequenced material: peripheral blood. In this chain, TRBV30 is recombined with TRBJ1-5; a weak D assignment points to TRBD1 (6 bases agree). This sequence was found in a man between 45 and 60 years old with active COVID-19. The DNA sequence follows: TGTGCCTGGAGCAAAGGACAGACTAGCAATCAGCCCCAGCATTTT. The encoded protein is CAWSKGQTSNQPQHF.